This T cell receptor beta chain was identified in a study of cytomegalovirus exposure and HLA in healthy donors (dated by TCRdb to the late 2010s). A note on the overall study: An earlier analysis of some 600 of the donors reported approximately 300 Gb of sequence data and 117 million unique TCR beta sequences obtained from approximately 180 million T cells. A later analysis re-examined previously published TCR beta repertoires from just over 650 donors and added high-resolution HLA genotyping to investigate patterns of TCR occurrence. The aim of the study was to test whether cataloging public T cell receptors could identify signatures of past pathogen exposure. Of the roughly 410 genotyped donors, more than 75% were placed in the genetic ancestry cluster associated with self-reported Caucasian donors. All discovery cohort repertoires had been generated on a single sequencing platform. The study profiled the T cell repertoires of hundreds of subjects by immunosequencing and related them to cytomegalovirus serostatus. Among some 400 genotyped donors of the cohort, an average of approximately 220,000 unique TCR beta nucleotide sequences was sequenced per donor, of which about 18% were non-productive. A few DR-DQ haplotypes were treated as single units for association and clustering because of strong linkage in the cohort. In a later genetic analysis, genome-wide SNP genotypes for about 55% of the roughly 700 donors were used, and that subset was treated as a discovery cohort. Along with the roughly 670-subject first cohort, a separate validation cohort of 120 different subjects was used. Roughly 300 gigabases of sequencing data and around 80 million unique TCR sequences made up an early release that covered 500 to 700 HLA-typed donors. Typing coverage varied by locus: about 629-630 donors for A, B, C, DRB1 and DQB1; more than 500 for DQA1; about 570 for DPA1; roughly 470 for DPB1. To predict cytomegalovirus infection status, the study brought together high-throughput TCR immunosequencing, statistical association of individual TCRs with disease status, and machine learning. Donor age, sex, ethnicity and CMV serostatus were collected together with the repertoire data. The later analysis used no new phenotypic data to find candidate immune exposures, relying instead on TCR beta sequences and their occurrence across donors. HLA typing covered class I and class II loci at four-digit resolution. To decide whether each TCR beta V gene segment behaved as functional or pseudogenic, an earlier analysis of approximately 620 of the donors relied on high-throughput TCR beta sequencing. The paper's findings and limits, for the study overall: Only TCR beta chains were sequenced in this cohort, and the absence of alpha or paired-chain data limited detectable features. In a later analysis, most CMV-associated TCR beta chains were found to appear HLA-restricted, with HLA associations seemingly driven largely by CMV exposure. Three of the identified cytomegalovirus-associated TCR beta chains were confirmed in vitro to be specific for cytomegalovirus antigens. The presence/absence analyses assumed that sequencing depth was roughly uniform across donors, and that assumption may not be true. A further reported finding was that TCR beta sequences accurately predicted the HLA-A and HLA-B alleles for most subjects in the first cohort. Linkage disequilibrium might explain the correlated functional status among segregating V segments, but an unknown experimental factor could not be excluded. In a later analysis, the rate of TCR association differed among HLA loci, with DRB1 alleles having the most associated TCRs and HLA-C alleles having the fewest. In an earlier analysis of fewer than 700 of the donors, most TCR beta V segments appeared in productive rearrangements about 87% or about 30% of the time, broadly matching IMGT annotations. The authors suggested that the approach could potentially be extended to other disease states and immunological phenotypes. A later genetic analysis reported fewer N-insertions in productive TCRs among donors in an Asian-associated ancestry cluster than the roughly 670-donor mean. Specific HLA alleles were associated with over 15,000 TCR beta sequences at a false discovery rate of 0.05 in a later analysis. Compared with equally common non-associated chains, HLA-associated TCR beta chains in a later analysis were more clonally expanded and had lower generation probabilities. When HLA alleles, especially DR and DQ, strongly co-occurred, TCR associations were difficult to assign to individual alleles. The study listed 150 to 200 TCR beta chains as associated with cytomegalovirus. Because HLA typing was missing for some donors at each locus, association tests included only the typed subset. A cluster of highly shared sequence variants was judged likely to be a technical artifact of the sequencing pipeline. According to a later analysis, parvovirus B19, influenza, CMV and Epstein-Barr virus appeared linked to several top co-occurrence clusters. Because the 87-base-pair reads could not distinguish some IMGT-functional V segments, including TRBV6-2 and TRBV6-3, those segments were excluded. Because counts were too low, about 18 rarely observed V segments, including chromosome 9 orphons, were excluded from the earlier analysis of around 590 of the donors. While some public TCRs were present in many individuals, most TCR sequences turned up only very rarely across donors. The only immune exposure information available for the cohort was CMV serostatus. An association between a missense DCLRE1C variant and V-gene and J-gene trimming of TCR beta chains was found in a later genetic analysis and replicated in an independent cohort. In both the original and validation cohorts, the classifier was reported to diagnose cytomegalovirus status with high specificity and sensitivity.

Library method: the immunoSEQ multiplex PCR assay. For the multiplex PCR, a mixture combining 60 forward primers for TCR Vbeta segments and 13 reverse primers for TCR Jbeta segments was used. The CDR3 region of rearranged TCR beta genes was amplified from genomic DNA with a multiplex PCR assay. On the Illumina HiSeq System, the amplified TCR beta libraries were sequenced as 87-base-pair reads. The original pipeline was this. A later analysis tallied 70 million to 100 million unique TCR beta chains across the 550 to 850 repertoires, and 10 million to 11 million of those chains were shared by two or more donors. Raw reads were error-corrected and collapsed into unique sequences with a nearest-neighbor algorithm that merged closely related sequences to remove PCR and sequencing errors. Alignment of CDR3 sequences to IMGT reference sequences was used to assign V, D and J gene segments. Each retained sequence needed at least a six-nucleotide match to both a V gene segment and a J gene segment. A rearrangement counted as productive if the CDR3 had no stop codons and remained in frame with V and J, and every other rearrangement counted as non-productive. CDR3 was defined by IMGT convention, running from the second conserved V-encoded cysteine to the conserved J-encoded phenylalanine. The earlier analysis of some 550 of the donors excluded any sequence lacking an unambiguous match to a single V gene segment. An earlier analysis of 450 to 650 of the donors called V segments functional above 56.7% productive rearrangements and segregating when the between-donor standard deviation exceeded 5%. A statistical classification framework was developed to diagnose cytomegalovirus status using the catalog of TCR beta chain sequences. A later analysis assigned V and J genes by comparing TCR nucleotide sequences with IMGT/GENE-DB human TR gene sequences. Using the TCRdist pipeline, a later analysis assigned CDR3 sequences along with most-parsimonious VDJ recombination scenarios. In a later analysis, each TCR beta chain was defined by its CDR3 amino acid sequence together with its V-gene family, and reads lacking a unique V-gene family were excluded. In a later analysis, nearly 600 highly shared, low-generation-probability nucleotide sequences were removed to address suspected cross-contamination and a sequencing artifact. A later analysis calculated a clonal expansion index for each public chain from normalized within-repertoire ranks of inferred template counts. In a later analysis, generation probabilities were computed with a VDJ recombination model fitted to out-of-frame rearrangements, and the resulting probabilities were checked against IGoR. A later analysis scored TCR-TCR, TCR-HLA and TCR-CMV co-occurrence with hypergeometric tests, applying a repertoire-size bias correction to TCR pairs. A later analysis estimated false discovery rates by permuting HLA or CMV assignments 20 times. In a later analysis, co-occurring TCRs were grouped with DBSCAN, and TCRdist sequence similarity was added when clustering was performed within HLA-allele-positive subsets. Co-occurrence clustering excluded repertoires with fewer than 30,000 or more than 120,000 public chains, plus five with anomalous nucleotide sharing. TCRdb stores this immuneACCESS table with in-frame sequences only. Part of the clones is absent; in the studies checked, under half of the shortfall reflects unresolved V genes, and no reason is known for the rest. That table furnishes V, J and clone size, whereas the DNA furnished D and trimming. Counted in this sample were 250,000 to 350,000 clones; roughly 88% of them appeared once. The ten top clones hold approximately 4.3% of the sample.

In total, approximately 610 healthy bone marrow donors made up the cohort. All cohort members were sampled while nominally healthy, although unrecorded immune exposures were likely present. The donor tested CMV seropositive, placing the donor among the 310 or so seropositive members of the cohort. A peripheral blood sample was provided by each donor, and peripheral blood mononuclear cells were used for TCR beta sequencing. Genomic DNA extraction from the blood cell samples was performed with the Qiagen DNeasy Blood Extraction Kit. From the germline V gene, CDR1 is MNHEY and CDR2 is SVGAGI. Including cysteine and phenylalanine, the CDR3 has 12 amino acids. CDR3 DNA only is kept here, 36 bases in frame from base 1. The trim is 6 bases for V and 2 bases for J, with a gap of 8 bases between the germline ends. This clone was seen a few times. Its antigen is currently not known. No much larger clone exists at a distance of one base, and base qualities are not known.

The chain links TRBV6-5 with TRBJ2-7; no D segment can be confidently identified. The clonotype originates from a man aged 35 to 55 in good health and CMV-seropositive. The sequencing sample was made of PBMCs. The nucleotides read TGTGCCAGCAGCAACCAGGCCTACGAGCAGTACTTC. It specifies CASSNQAYEQYF.